These T cell receptor beta chains were read from a single sample in a study of blood T cells in healthy people across ages. TCRdb re-analysed the 5' RACE reads in MiXCR, keeping a single row per CDR3 protein. There are just under 550,000 distinct CDR3 sequences in the sample; about 25% occur only once, and roughly 10% lies in the top ten. In addition, the sample was reused for a study of T cells of mothers and their children.

Specimen: blood. These TCRs come from a boy between 10 and 17 years old in good health. CDR3s include the opening cysteine and the closing phenylalanine or tryptophan. Clone size is stated in some rows and not others, as once, few, many or a class when expanded.

V gene: TRBV7-3
J gene: TRBJ2-1
clone size: .
CDR3 protein: CASSSRGGWSYNEQFF

V gene: TRBV7-4
J gene: TRBJ1-5
clone size: .
CDR3 protein: CASSYRQGAFIRPQHF

V gene: TRBV5-1
J gene: TRBJ2-7
clone size: .
CDR3 protein: CASAGRGRSDEQYF

V gene: TRBV12-3/TRBV12-4
J gene: TRBJ2-7
clone size: .
CDR3 protein: CASSLSQGRNEQYF

V gene: TRBV6-5
J gene: TRBJ1-6
clone size: once
CDR3 protein: CASSYSNRGYSPLHF

V gene: TRBV29-1
J gene: TRBJ2-3
clone size: .
CDR3 protein: CSVWRTTDTQYF

V gene: TRBV29-1
J gene: TRBJ2-4
clone size: .
CDR3 protein: CSVEGLAGSPLAKNIQYF

V gene: TRBV27
J gene: TRBJ2-5
clone size: many
CDR3 protein: CASSSGLAEETQYF

V gene: TRBV7-9
J gene: TRBJ2-7
clone size: few
CDR3 protein: CATKPRTGSNEQYF

V gene: TRBV5-5
J gene: TRBJ2-5
clone size: .
CDR3 protein: CASRLGHRLSDKQETQYF

V gene: TRBV12-3/TRBV12-4
J gene: TRBJ1-2
clone size: few
CDR3 protein: CASTRQGFEGYTF

V gene: TRBV7-9
J gene: TRBJ2-7
clone size: few
CDR3 protein: CASGRGILAEQYF

V gene: TRBV19
J gene: TRBJ2-1
clone size: .
CDR3 protein: CASSILVDPNGSEQFF

V gene: TRBV20-1
J gene: TRBJ2-1
clone size: few
CDR3 protein: CSAREDGRSYNEQFF

V gene: TRBV4-3
J gene: TRBJ2-7
clone size: once
CDR3 protein: CASSRGTWGEQYF

V gene: TRBV7-2
J gene: TRBJ2-5
clone size: once
CDR3 protein: CASTRGLGGQETQYF

V gene: TRBV12-5
J gene: TRBJ2-5
clone size: .
CDR3 protein: CASGYGEQETQYF

V gene: TRBV29-1
J gene: TRBJ2-7
clone size: few
CDR3 protein: CSVATGSPYEQYF

V gene: TRBV5-1
J gene: TRBJ1-1
clone size: .
CDR3 protein: CASNPTVLNTEAFF

V gene: TRBV27
J gene: TRBJ2-1
clone size: few
CDR3 protein: CASSLLSRTGRGYNEQFF

V gene: TRBV27
J gene: TRBJ2-5
clone size: .
CDR3 protein: CASSFVAGRSEETQYF

V gene: TRBV11-2
J gene: TRBJ2-5
clone size: few
CDR3 protein: CASRSEETQYF

V gene: TRBV5-1
J gene: TRBJ2-4
clone size: .
CDR3 protein: CASSLLISGTKNIQYF

V gene: TRBV28
J gene: TRBJ1-5
clone size: .
CDR3 protein: CASSLSPQGGNQPQHF

V gene: TRBV9
J gene: TRBJ2-7
clone size: few
CDR3 protein: CASSETGAGPPYEQYF

V gene: TRBV6-5
J gene: .
clone size: .
CDR3 protein: CATRRAGGGETQYF

V gene: TRBV18
J gene: TRBJ1-2
clone size: few
CDR3 protein: CASGRTGKGGYTF

V gene: TRBV28
J gene: .
clone size: few
CDR3 protein: CASSLDRAPPYEQYF

V gene: TRBV28
J gene: TRBJ2-5
clone size: .
CDR3 protein: CASSFGDNQETQYF

V gene: TRBV12-3/TRBV12-4
J gene: TRBJ1-1
clone size: .
CDR3 protein: CACSFGGAGMNTEAFF

V gene: TRBV6-6
J gene: TRBJ1-2
clone size: .
CDR3 protein: CASSYSDRRGYTF

V gene: TRBV4-3
J gene: TRBJ2-7
clone size: few
CDR3 protein: CASSQEKTGKSSYEQYF

V gene: TRBV12-3/TRBV12-4
J gene: TRBJ1-4
clone size: .
CDR3 protein: CATSPSPVGKLFF

V gene: TRBV7-6
J gene: TRBJ2-2
clone size: few
CDR3 protein: CASSSSSGSNTGELFF

V gene: TRBV6-2/TRBV6-3
J gene: TRBJ1-1
clone size: many
CDR3 protein: CASSQGNTEAFF

V gene: TRBV7-3
J gene: TRBJ2-4
clone size: many
CDR3 protein: CASSSRVAKNIQYF

V gene: TRBV29-1
J gene: TRBJ1-1
clone size: .
CDR3 protein: CSGKTGLDEAFF

V gene: TRBV7-9
J gene: TRBJ2-5
clone size: .
CDR3 protein: CASSWSSGAETQYF

V gene: TRBV4-1
J gene: .
clone size: .
CDR3 protein: CASSPEWTGLDEQYF

V gene: TRBV4-3
J gene: TRBJ2-1
clone size: .
CDR3 protein: CASSQGTSLNSYNEQFF

V gene: TRBV19
J gene: TRBJ1-1
clone size: .
CDR3 protein: CASSTAGTGRTEAFF

V gene: TRBV4-1
J gene: TRBJ2-1
clone size: .
CDR3 protein: CASSRDVWLAGYNEQFF

V gene: TRBV28
J gene: TRBJ1-5
clone size: .
CDR3 protein: CVSSLYRGGINQPQHF

V gene: TRBV10-3
J gene: TRBJ2-5
clone size: few
CDR3 protein: CATGSSQETRYF

V gene: TRBV19
J gene: TRBJ1-1
clone size: .
CDR3 protein: CASPREAGGPEAFF